The source of this TCR beta chain is a study of blood T cell repertoires in COVID-19. Background on the study: Sources were T cells, B-cell-depleted T cells, or PBMCs; the material itself was cDNA or gDNA.

Clones were sequenced by immunoSEQ multiplex PCR, and TCRdb holds only the in-frame ones, with some missing. The sample includes about 190,000 clones, roughly 80% seen only once; the top ten take around 12%. CDR3 length: 15 residues. CDR1 and CDR2 from the germline V gene are SGHTA and FQGNSA. V was pared by 4 bases and J by 5 bases, with 9 bases of the junction left unmatched. The clonotype was recovered from a woman aged 50 to 60 with acute or convalescent COVID-19. The chain combines TRBV7-2 with TRBJ1-1, with 8 bases identical to TRBD1. The specimen was peripheral blood. The CDR3 here is CASSSRQGTGTEAFF. The CDR3 DNA reads as TGTGCCAGCAGCTCGAGACAGGGGACGGGGACTGAAGCTTTCTTT.